These 2 T cell receptor beta chains were all obtained from the same sample, sequenced in a study of blood T cell repertoires in COVID-19. TCRdb's table, derived via immunoSEQ multiplex PCR, lists solely in-frame clones and lacks some. The table shows about 220,000 clones, with roughly 80% occurring only once. The material sequenced was peripheral blood. The source of these receptors is a woman in her sixties or seventies with COVID-19, enrolled during active disease.

The chain joins TRBV13 to TRBJ1-1; D might be TRBD1 (5 bases). The CDR3 runs 13 residues. V was pared by 5 bases and J by 8 bases, with 15 bases between. From germline, CDR1 is PRHDT and CDR2 FYEKMQ (reference sequence). CDR3 protein: CASSEQVSWEAFF. CDR3 coding DNA: TGTGCCAGCAGCGAACAGGTGAGCTGGGAAGCTTTCTTT.

The rearrangement links TRBV3-1 (or the pseudogene TRBV3-2) to TRBJ2-7, with 11 nucleotides matching TRBD2. The trim removed 1 base at V and 6 bases at J, leaving 5 bases unmatched. Germline CDR1 is LGHDT and CDR2 is YNNKEL (reference sequence). CDR3 size: 15 residues. The CDR3 reads CASSQALAGVSEQYF. In DNA form, the CDR3 reads TGTGCCAGCAGCCAAGCACTAGCGGGAGTTTCCGAGCAGTACTTC.